The clone carrying this T cell receptor (beta chain) showed up just a few times. Its antigen remains unknown. The germline V gene encodes CDR1 ENHRY and CDR2 SYGVKD. V lost 8 bases to trimming and J lost 5 bases, with 12 bases between them. CDR3 size: 12 residues. Using a J-beta primer mix together with a sample-barcoded 5' primer, a second PCR was run for roughly 6 to 12 cycles. MiXCR, run by TCRdb on the 5' RACE reads, gives a single entry per CDR3 protein. The sample has roughly 1,300,000 distinct CDR3 sequences, roughly 64% seen once. This sample is drawn from a study of blood T cells in healthy people across ages. Study-wide results and limits: Naive T cell percentage and TCR beta diversity correlated strongly.

The source material was blood. This chain connects TRBV10-3 to TRBJ2-5; possible D gene TRBD2, 6 bases. The source of this sequence is a young man in good health. This chain's CDR3 is CAIGGMSETQYF. The CDR3 region has the DNA TGTGCCATCGGCGGGATGTCGGAGACCCAGTACTTC.